This note documents a single T cell receptor beta chain sequence. Germline V gives CDR1 GTSNPN, CDR2 SVGIG (reference sequence). Between the trimmed V and J ends, which lost 1 base and 7 bases, there was a span of 13 bases. The CDR3 runs to 13 residues. The data stem from a study of blood T cell repertoires in COVID-19. As originally analysed: Estimation of nucleated cell counts was performed using reference gene primer amplification. Only in-frame clones appear in the TCRdb table, and some are missing; sequencing was by immunoSEQ multiplex PCR. V, J and clone size derive from that table, while D and trimming were established from the DNA sequence. The sample yields about 320,000 clones, roughly 90% seen once. Before being deemed recovered, Cohort 3 donors had two negative PCRs, clearance, or symptom resolution.

Sequencing was performed on PBMCs or T cells enriched from blood (not recorded which). The chain has TRBV30 and TRBJ1-1; TRBD1 is a possible D gene (5 bases). The origin of this receptor is a man in his sixties who had recovered from COVID-19. DNA for the CDR3: TGTGCCTGGAGTGCTCTGCTCACAGGTGAAGCTTTCTTT. This codes for CAWSALLTGEAFF.